This record looks at one T cell receptor beta chain sequence and its context. Blood samples were obtained at baseline, cycle 4 day 1, and cycle 7 day 1. Germline-derived CDR1 and CDR2 are SGHNT and YENEEA. Germline trimming cut 5 bases from V and 2 bases from J; bases unmatched to any gene: 4. The CDR3 sequence is 14 residues long. This sample stems from a study of OX40 agonist ivuxolimab in advanced cancers. About the research overall: The dose-escalation cohort had hepatocellular carcinoma, melanoma, renal cell or head and neck cancer.

Sequencing was performed with immunoSEQ multiplex PCR; in TCRdb, only in-frame clones are kept and a portion is missing. The table includes 65,000 to 95,000 clones, 80% to 90% detected once. The clonotype was recovered from an adult with an advanced solid tumor such as melanoma, head and neck, liver or kidney cancer. Material: CD4+ or CD8+ T cells sorted from blood, obtained in a trial of the OX40 agonist ivuxolimab. V gene TRBV11-3 combines with J gene TRBJ2-7; 9 bases agree with TRBD2. This CDR3 is CASSLTSGPYEQYF. DNA of the CDR3: TGTGCCAGCAGCCTCACTAGCGGGCCCTACGAGCAGTACTTC.